The 2 T cell receptor beta chains below were found in one sample sequenced in a study of OX40 agonist ivuxolimab in advanced cancers. The data were produced by immunoSEQ multiplex PCR, yet TCRdb's version contains in-frame clones alone and is incomplete. The table shows about 77,000 clones, with about 90% occurring only once. The source was CD4+ or CD8+ T cells sorted from blood, collected in a trial of the OX40 agonist ivuxolimab. The receptors were gathered from an adult with an advanced solid tumor such as melanoma, head and neck, liver or kidney cancer.

This chain connects TRBV5-1 to TRBJ1-2; 7 positions agree with TRBD1. The ends lost 4 bases at V and 8 bases at J; junction bases unmatched: 11. Germline CDR1 is SGHRS and CDR2 is YFSETQ. There are 14 residues in the CDR3. CDR3 coding DNA: TGCGCCAGCAGCCCCGGGACAGTCGAAGAGGGCTACACCTTC. Translated: CASSPGTVEEGYTF.

The chain joins TRBV29-1 to TRBJ2-5; D may correspond to TRBD1 or TRBD2 (5 bases each). The germline V and J ends were trimmed by 6 bases and 5 bases, with 16 bases remaining between them. Germline V gene sequence: CDR1 SQVTM, CDR2 ANQGSEA. CDR3 length: 13 amino acids. In DNA, the CDR3 is TGCAGCGTACCGGGACCTGATTTGGAGACCCAGTACTTC. Its translation: CSVPGPDLETQYF. Together with reference TRBV29-1 and TRBJ2-5, the CDR3 gives the full variable domain: SAVISQKPSRDICQRGTSLTIQCQVDSQVTMMFWYRQQPGQSLTLIATANQGSEATYESGFVIDKFPISRPNLTFSTLTVSNMSPEDSSIYLCSVPGPDLETQYFGPGTRLLVL.